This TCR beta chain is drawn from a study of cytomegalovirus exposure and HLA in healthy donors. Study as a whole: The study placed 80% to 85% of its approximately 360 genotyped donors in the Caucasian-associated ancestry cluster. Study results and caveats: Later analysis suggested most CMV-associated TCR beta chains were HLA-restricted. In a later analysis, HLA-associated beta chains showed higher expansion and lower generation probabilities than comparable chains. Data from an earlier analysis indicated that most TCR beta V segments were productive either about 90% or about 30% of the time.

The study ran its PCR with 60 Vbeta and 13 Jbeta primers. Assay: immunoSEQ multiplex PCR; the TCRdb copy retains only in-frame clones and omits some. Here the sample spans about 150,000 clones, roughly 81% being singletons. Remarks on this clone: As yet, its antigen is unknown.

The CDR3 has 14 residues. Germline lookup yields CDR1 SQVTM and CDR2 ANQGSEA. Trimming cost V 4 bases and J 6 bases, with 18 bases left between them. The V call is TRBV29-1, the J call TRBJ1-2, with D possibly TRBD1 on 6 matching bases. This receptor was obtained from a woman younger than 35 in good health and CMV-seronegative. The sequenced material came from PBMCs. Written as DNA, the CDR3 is TGCAGCGTTGGGGGGGGCGTCCAGGGACATGGCTACACCTTC. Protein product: CSVGGGVQGHGYTF.